This record looks at one TCR beta chain sequence and its context. Germline V CDR1 and CDR2: LNHNV, YYDKDF (reference sequence). This CDR3 region has 15 residues. V lost 0 bases and J lost 7; bases outside the gene matches: 8. Random-hexamer reverse transcription was applied to about 0.45 to 1 ug RNA. TCRdb re-derived calls from the immunoSEQ multiplex PCR reads in MiXCR, one entry per CDR3 protein. The sample lists under 200,000 distinct CDR3 sequences, 95% seen once, with about 0.16% in the top ten. This entry is derived from a study of CD8 T cells in Susac syndrome. Relapsing-remitting disease, either stable or active, was present in the treatment-naive patients who were the multiple sclerosis controls.

This chain links TRBV15 with TRBJ1-1; TRBD1 agrees at 7 bases. The origin of this receptor is a human donor with multiple sclerosis. Sequenced: CD8+ T cells from PBMCs. In DNA, the CDR3 is TGTGCCACCAGCAGAGACAATCAGGGGGACGATGAAGCTTTCTTT. This encodes CATSRDNQGDDEAFF.